These 8 T cell receptor beta chains were all obtained from the same sample, sequenced in a study of T cells in Graves' hyperthyroidism and ophthalmopathy. The investigators amplified TCR beta CDR3 regions from RNA transcripts. An initial round of RT-PCR targeting the TCR CDR3 relied on the HTBI primer set. In TCRdb, the multiplex PCR reads were re-called with MiXCR into one record per CDR3 protein. The table records 300,000 to 400,000 distinct CDR3 sequences, 21% of them present only once. The specimen sequenced was blood. The receptor source for this set is a woman in her forties or fifties with Graves' hyperthyroidism.

This rearrangement joins TRBV20-1 to TRBJ1-1; D unresolved. This CDR3 is built from 9 residues. The germline V gene has CDR1 DFQATT and CDR2 SNEGSKA (reference sequence). Trimming pared 5 bases from V and 7 bases from J, leaving 5 bases between. CDR3 region: CSAGSEAFF. The CDR3, as DNA: TGCAGTGCTGGGAGTGAAGCTTTCTTT.

This clonotype occurred a few times. The genes are TRBV29-1 and TRBJ1-6; TRBD1 is a possible D gene (5 bases). The germline CDR1 and CDR2 sequences are SQVTM and ANQGSEA. Trimming removed 5 bases from V and 7 bases from J, with 12 bases in between. The CDR3 runs to 13 residues. The CDR3 coding sequence is TGCAGCGTTTCGTGGGACGTAAATTCACCCCTCCACTTT. Residues: CSVSWDVNSPLHF.

In this sample, this clonotype turned up a few times. This clone may be a read error of a much larger clone one base away. Since no conserved phenylalanine or tryptophan closes the CDR3, a read error is the likely cause. This chain links TRBV20-1 with TRBJ2-3; unclear D gene. Germline assignment: CDR1 DFQATT and CDR2 SNEGSKA (reference sequence). The CDR3 length is 10 residues. Trimming took 4 bases from V and 3 from J, leaving 2 bases between them. The CDR3 bases are TGCAGTGCTACGACAGATACGCAGTATTGT. It is translated as CSATTDTQYC.

The table lists this clonotype with a few counts. A much larger clone differs by one base, so this may be a read error. This rearrangement joins TRBV28 to TRBJ2-1; D gene unclear. Germline V gene sequence: CDR1 MDHEN, CDR2 SYDVKM. The CDR3 is 14 amino acids. Written as DNA, the CDR3 is TGTGCCGGCAGTTTATCCGGGTACTACAATGAGCAGTTCTTC. Its protein is CAGSLSGYYNEQFF.

The chain carries TRBV27 and TRBJ1-1, with 10 bases lining up with TRBD1. Per the germline V gene, CDR1 is MNHEY and CDR2 is SMNVEV (reference sequence). The J segment lost 3 bases and the V segment lost 8 bases, leaving 6 bases of the junction unmatched. The CDR3 runs to 14 residues. The CDR3 bases are TGTGCCAGCGGACAGGGGGGGCGGTACACTGAAGCTTTCTTT. It specifies CASGQGGRYTEAFF.

There are many counts of this clonotype. V and J are TRBV15 and TRBJ1-1; tentatively, D is TRBD1 (5 bases). The V end was cut by 0 bases, the J end by 0 bases, with 11 bases between. The CDR3 extends over 16 amino acids. CDR1 is LNHNV, CDR2 YYDKDF, per germline (reference sequence). The CDR3 DNA reads as TGTGCCACCAGCAGAGAAGTGGCGGGGGTGAACACTGAAGCTTTCTTT. Translating it yields CATSREVAGVNTEAFF.

The chain combines TRBV6-2 or TRBV6-3 with TRBJ1-4, with a weak D call TRBD1 (5 bases). The CDR3 is made up of 16 amino acids. Germline lookup yields CDR1 MNHEY and CDR2 SVGEGT. Trimming stripped 0 bases from V and 8 bases from J, with 16 bases between. CDR3 region: CASSYSVQGRYEKLFF. The CDR3 region has the DNA TGTGCCAGCAGTTACTCGGTTCAGGGAAGGTACGAAAAACTGTTTTTT.

This clonotype appeared many times. This chain joins TRBV12-3 or TRBV12-4 and TRBJ1-6; D ambiguous. This CDR3 contains 14 residues. V lost 8 bases, J lost 5 bases, and 13 bases lay in between. The CDR3: CASGSRGNNSPLHF. In DNA, the CDR3 is TGTGCCAGCGGTTCACGGGGTAATAATTCACCCCTCCACTTT.